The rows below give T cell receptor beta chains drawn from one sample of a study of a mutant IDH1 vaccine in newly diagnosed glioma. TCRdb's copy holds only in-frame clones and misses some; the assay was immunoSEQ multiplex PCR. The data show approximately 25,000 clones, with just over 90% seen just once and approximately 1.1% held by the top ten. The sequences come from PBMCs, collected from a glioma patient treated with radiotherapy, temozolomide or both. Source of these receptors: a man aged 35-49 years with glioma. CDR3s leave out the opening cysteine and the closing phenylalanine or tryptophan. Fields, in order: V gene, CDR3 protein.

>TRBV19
ASSIQGHYEQY
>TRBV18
ASSPPPRQETQY
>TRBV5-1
ASSLVPSGTDTQY
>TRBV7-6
ASSLVSGGGGEQY
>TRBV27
ASSLDRLDTQY
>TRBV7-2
ASSPRGSVANEKLF
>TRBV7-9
ASSLVGRANEQY
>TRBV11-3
ASSLTGQGALEEGYT
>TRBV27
ASRSQQDYYGYT
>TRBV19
ASTTLPGTGRRDTEAF
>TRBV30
AWNQLNTDTQY
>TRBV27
ASSSSARLAGKQETQY
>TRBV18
ASSKPTVQGQETQY
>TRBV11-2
ASSRGDRANIDEQF
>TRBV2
ASSEGRGYETQY
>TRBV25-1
ASSEYGGQGHQPQH
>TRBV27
ASFPTGALSGANVLT
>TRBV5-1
ASSLRPDTGELF
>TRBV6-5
ASSDRGSDQPQH
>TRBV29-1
SVEDGKRGGWQDTQY
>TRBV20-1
SAHNRDEQF
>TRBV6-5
ASSYSGTSALNEQF
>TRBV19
ASSLDRGGTEAF
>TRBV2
ASSVGGRGNYGYT
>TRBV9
ASSPRLTSYNEQF
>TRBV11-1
ASSPKGADTEAF
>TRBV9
ASSQAAGGTNEQF
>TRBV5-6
ASSPGTSNEQF
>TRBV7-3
ASSLTPGQPQH
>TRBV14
ASSLGSVTEAF
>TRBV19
ASSNRGGDSPLH
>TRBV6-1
ASSGLRDFRNEQF
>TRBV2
AGGERGRGYT
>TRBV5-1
ASREAYEQY
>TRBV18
ASSPLKAGRGEKLF
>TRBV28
ASSTSGTDAT
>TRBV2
ASSEGGGYT
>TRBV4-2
ASSQEVGGQPQH
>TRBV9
ASSGTSENEQF
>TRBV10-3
ATSGQGADGELF
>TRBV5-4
ASSPDSNTDTQY
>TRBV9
ASSVGQGLAYEQY
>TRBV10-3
AISESAGGQETQY
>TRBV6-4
ASSDSSGGANEQF
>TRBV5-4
ASRPTVGGARDYGYT
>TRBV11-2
ASSWDRAANYGYT
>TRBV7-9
ASSLAGQGLDGYT
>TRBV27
ASSLSGTSGNTIY